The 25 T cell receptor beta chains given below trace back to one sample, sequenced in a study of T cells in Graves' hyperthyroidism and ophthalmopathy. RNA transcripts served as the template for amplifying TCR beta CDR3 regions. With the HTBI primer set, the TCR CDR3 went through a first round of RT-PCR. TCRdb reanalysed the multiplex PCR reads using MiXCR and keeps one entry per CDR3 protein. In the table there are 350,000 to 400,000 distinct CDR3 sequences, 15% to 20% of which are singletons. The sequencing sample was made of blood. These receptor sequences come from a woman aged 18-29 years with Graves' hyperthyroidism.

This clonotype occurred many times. Here the CDR3 reads CSANYGYTF. DNA for the CDR3: TGCAGCGCAAACTATGGCTACACCTTC. The rearrangement links TRBV20-1 to TRBJ1-2; no clear D. This CDR3 spans 9 amino acids. Germline V lookup: CDR1 DFQATT, CDR2 SNEGSKA (reference sequence).

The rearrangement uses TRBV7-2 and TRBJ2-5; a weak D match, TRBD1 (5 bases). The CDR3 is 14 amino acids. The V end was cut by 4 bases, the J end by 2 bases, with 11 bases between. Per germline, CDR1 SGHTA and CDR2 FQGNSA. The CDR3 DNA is TGTGCCAGCAGCTCAGGCCACAGGCAAGAGACCCAGTACTTC. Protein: CASSSGHRQETQYF. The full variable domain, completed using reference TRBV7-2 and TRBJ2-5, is GAGVSQSPSNKVTEKGKDVELRCDPISGHTALYWYRQSLGQGLEFLIYFQGNSAPDKSGLPSDRFSAERTGGSVSTLTIQRTQQEDSAVYLCASSSGHRQETQYFGPGTRLLVL.

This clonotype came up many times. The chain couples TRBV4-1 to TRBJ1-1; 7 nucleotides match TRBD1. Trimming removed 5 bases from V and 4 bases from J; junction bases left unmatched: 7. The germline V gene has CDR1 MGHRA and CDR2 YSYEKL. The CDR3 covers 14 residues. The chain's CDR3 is CASSRYPGGTEAFF. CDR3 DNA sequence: TGCGCCAGCAGCAGGTACCCAGGGGGCACTGAAGCTTTCTTT.

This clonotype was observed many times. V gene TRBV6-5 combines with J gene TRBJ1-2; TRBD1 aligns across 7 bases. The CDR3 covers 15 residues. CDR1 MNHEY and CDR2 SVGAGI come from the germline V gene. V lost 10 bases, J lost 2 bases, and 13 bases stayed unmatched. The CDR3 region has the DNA TGTGCCACGGGAATAGGCTCGGGACAGAACTATGGCTACACCTTC. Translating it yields CATGIGSGQNYGYTF.

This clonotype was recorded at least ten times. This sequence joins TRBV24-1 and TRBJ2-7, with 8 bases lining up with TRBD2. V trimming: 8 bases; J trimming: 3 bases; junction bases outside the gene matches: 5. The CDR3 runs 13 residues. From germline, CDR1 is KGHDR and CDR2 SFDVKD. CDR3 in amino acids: CATKAGEDYEQYF. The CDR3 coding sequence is TGTGCCACCAAAGCGGGGGAGGACTACGAGCAGTACTTC.

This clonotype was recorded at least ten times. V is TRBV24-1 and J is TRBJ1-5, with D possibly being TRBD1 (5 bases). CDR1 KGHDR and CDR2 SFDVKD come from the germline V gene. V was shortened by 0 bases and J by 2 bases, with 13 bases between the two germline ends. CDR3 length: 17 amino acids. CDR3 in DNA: TGTGCCACCAGTGATTTGAAAGGGGTCGAAGGCAATCAGCCCCAGCATTTT. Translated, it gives CATSDLKGVEGNQPQHF.

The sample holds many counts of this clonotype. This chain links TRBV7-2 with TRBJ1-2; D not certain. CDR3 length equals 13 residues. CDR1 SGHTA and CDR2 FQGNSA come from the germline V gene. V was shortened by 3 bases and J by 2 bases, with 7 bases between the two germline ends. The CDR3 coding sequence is TGTGCCAGCAGCTTCGCCAGGAACTATGGCTACACCTTC. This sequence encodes CASSFARNYGYTF.

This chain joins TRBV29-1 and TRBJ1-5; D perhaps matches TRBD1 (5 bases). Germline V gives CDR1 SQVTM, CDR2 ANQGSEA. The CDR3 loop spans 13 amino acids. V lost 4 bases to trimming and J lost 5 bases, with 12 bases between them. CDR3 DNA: TGCAGCGTTGCTCAGGGACGGGATCAGCCCCAGCATTTT. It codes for CSVAQGRDQPQHF.

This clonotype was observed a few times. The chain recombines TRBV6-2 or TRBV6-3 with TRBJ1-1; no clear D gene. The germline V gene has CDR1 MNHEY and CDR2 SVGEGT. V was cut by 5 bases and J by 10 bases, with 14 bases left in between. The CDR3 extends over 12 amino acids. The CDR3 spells CASSDEGFPAFF. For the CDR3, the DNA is TGTGCCAGCAGTGACGAAGGGTTTCCAGCTTTCTTT.

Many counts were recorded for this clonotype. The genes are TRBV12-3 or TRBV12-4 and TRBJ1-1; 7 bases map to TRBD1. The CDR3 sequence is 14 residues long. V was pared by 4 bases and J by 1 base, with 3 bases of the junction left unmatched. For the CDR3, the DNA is TGTGCCAGCAGTTCAGGGGGGGGGAACACTGAAGCTTTCTTT. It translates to CASSSGGGNTEAFF.

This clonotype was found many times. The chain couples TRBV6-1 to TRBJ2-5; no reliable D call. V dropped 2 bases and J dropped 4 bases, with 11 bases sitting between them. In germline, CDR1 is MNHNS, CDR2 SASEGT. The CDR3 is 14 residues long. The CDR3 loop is CASSEMGQRETQYF. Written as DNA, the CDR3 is TGTGCCAGCAGTGAAATGGGCCAGCGAGAGACCCAGTACTTC.

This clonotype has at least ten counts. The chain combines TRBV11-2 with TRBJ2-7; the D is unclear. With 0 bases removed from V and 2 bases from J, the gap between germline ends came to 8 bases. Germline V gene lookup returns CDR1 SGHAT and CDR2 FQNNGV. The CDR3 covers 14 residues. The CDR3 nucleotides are TGTGCCAGCAGCTTAGAGGAGATTGCCTACGAGCAGTACTTC. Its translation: CASSLEEIAYEQYF. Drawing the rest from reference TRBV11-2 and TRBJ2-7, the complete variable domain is EAGVAQSPRYKIIEKRQSVAFWCNPISGHATLYWYQQILGQGPKLLIQFQNNGVVDDSQLPKDRFSAERLKGVDSTLKIQPAKLEDSAVYLCASSLEEIAYEQYFGPGTRLTVT.

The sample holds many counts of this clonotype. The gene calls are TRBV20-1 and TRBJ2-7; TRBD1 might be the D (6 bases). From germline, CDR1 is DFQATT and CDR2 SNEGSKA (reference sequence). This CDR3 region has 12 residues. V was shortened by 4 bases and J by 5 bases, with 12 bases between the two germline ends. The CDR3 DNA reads TGCAGTGCTACTCCTACAGGGAACGAGCAGTACTTC. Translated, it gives CSATPTGNEQYF.

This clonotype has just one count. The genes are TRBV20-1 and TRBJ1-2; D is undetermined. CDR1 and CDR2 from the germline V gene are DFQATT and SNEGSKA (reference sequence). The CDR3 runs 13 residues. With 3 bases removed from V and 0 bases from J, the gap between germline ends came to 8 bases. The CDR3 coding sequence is TGCAGTGCTAGCACTCGAGCTAACTATGGCTACACCTTC. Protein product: CSASTRANYGYTF.

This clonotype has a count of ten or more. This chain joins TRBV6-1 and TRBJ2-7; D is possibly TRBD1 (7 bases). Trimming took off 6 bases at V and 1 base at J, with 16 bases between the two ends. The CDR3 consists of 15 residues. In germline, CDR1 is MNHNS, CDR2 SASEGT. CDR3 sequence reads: CASRDRQGGSYEQYF. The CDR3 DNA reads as TGTGCCAGCAGGGATCGACAGGGAGGATCCTACGAGCAGTACTTC.

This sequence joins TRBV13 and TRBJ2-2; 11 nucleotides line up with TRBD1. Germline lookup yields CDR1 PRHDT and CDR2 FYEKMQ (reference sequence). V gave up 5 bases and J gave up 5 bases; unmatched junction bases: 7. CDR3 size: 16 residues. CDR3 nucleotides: TGTGCCAGCAGCGCCGAGGACAGGGGGCGGACCGGGGAGCTGTTTTTT. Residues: CASSAEDRGRTGELFF. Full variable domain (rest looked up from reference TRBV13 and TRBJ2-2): AAGVIQSPRHLIKEKRETATLKCYPIPRHDTVYWYQQGPGQDPQFLISFYEKMQSDKGSIPDRFSAQQFSDYHSELNMSSLELGDSALYFCASSAEDRGRTGELFFGEGSRLTVL.

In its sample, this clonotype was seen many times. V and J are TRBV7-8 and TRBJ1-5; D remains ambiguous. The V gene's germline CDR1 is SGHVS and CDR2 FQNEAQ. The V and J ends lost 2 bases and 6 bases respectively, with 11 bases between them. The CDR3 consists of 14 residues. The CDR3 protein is CASSLTRGSQPQHF. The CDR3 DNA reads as TGTGCCAGCAGCTTAACGCGGGGTAGTCAGCCCCAGCATTTT. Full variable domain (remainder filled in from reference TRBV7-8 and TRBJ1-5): GAGVSQSPRYKVAKRGQDVALRCDPISGHVSLFWYQQALGQGPEFLTYFQNEAQLDKSGLPSDRFFAERPEGSVSTLKIQRTQQEDSAVYLCASSLTRGSQPQHFGDGTRLSIL.

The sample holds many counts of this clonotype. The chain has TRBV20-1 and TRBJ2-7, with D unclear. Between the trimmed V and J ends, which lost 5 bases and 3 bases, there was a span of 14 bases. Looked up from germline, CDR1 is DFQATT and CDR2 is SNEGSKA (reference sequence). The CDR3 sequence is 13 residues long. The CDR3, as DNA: TGCAGTGCTGGTCAAGGAGCCCTCTACGAGCAGTACTTC. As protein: CSAGQGALYEQYF.

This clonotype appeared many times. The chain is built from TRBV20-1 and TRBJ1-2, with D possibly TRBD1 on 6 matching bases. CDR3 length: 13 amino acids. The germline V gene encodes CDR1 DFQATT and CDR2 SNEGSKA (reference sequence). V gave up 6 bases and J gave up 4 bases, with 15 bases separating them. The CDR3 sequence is CSATRTDTYGYTF. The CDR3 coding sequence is TGCAGTGCCACCCGGACAGACACCTATGGCTACACCTTC.

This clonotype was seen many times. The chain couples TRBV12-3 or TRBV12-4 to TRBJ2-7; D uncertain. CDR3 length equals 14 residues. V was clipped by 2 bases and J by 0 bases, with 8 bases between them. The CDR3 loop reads CASSLSQDSYEQYF. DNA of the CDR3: TGTGCCAGCAGTTTATCCCAGGACTCCTACGAGCAGTACTTC.

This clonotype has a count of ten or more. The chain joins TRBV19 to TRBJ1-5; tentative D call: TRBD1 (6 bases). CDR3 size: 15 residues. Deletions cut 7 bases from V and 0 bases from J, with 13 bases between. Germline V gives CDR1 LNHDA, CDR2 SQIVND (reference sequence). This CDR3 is CASTQMTGSNQPQHF. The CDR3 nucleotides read TGTGCCAGTACGCAGATGACAGGTAGCAATCAGCCCCAGCATTTT.

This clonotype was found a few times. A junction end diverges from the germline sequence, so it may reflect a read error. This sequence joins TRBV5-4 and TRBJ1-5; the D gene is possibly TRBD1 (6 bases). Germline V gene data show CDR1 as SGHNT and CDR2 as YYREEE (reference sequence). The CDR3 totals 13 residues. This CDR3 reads CAYAGDSNQPQHF. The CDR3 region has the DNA TGCGCGTACGCAGGGGATAGCAATCAGCCCCAGCATTTT.

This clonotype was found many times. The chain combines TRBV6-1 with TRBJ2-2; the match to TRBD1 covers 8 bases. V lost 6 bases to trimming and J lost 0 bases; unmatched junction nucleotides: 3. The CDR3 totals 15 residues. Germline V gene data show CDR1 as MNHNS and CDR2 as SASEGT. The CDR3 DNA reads TGTGCCAGCAGGGTGGACAGGGCGAACACCGGGGAGCTGTTTTTT. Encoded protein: CASRVDRANTGELFF.

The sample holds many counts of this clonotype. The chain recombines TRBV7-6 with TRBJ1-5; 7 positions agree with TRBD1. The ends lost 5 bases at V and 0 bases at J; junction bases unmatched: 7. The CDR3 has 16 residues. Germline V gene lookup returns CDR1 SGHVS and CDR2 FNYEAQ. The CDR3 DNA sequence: TGTGCCAGCAGCCGGGGACAGTTCTATAGCAATCAGCCCCAGCATTTT. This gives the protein CASSRGQFYSNQPQHF.

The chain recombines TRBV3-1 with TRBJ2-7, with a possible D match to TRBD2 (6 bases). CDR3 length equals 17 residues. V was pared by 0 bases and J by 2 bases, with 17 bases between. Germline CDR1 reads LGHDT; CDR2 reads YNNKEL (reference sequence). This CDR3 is CASSQDRIGTSTYEQYF. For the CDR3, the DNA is TGTGCCAGCAGCCAAGATCGAATCGGGACTTCGACCTACGAGCAGTACTTC.